This is a list of T cell receptor beta chains from one sample in a study of shared clonotypes between healthy human individuals. Only in-frame clones appear in the TCRdb table, and some are missing; sequencing was by immunoSEQ multiplex PCR. The repertoire holds 2,500,000 or so clones, with 90% to 95% as singletons. Specimen: naive CD4+ T cells sorted from blood. These receptor sequences come from a man in his late teens or twenties in good health. Both conserved end residues are part of each CDR3. Fields, in order: V gene, J gene, D gene, clone size, CDR3 DNA, CDR3 protein. The D gene is left open where the match is weak. Size is omitted from some rows. Given values are once, few, many or a class for expanded clones.

>TRBV19|TRBJ2-5|NA|NA
TGTGCCACTAGACAGTCAGTCGCCCAAGAGACCCAGTACTTC
CATRQSVAQETQYF
>TRBV7-3|TRBJ2-6|NA|NA
TGTGCCAGCAGCTTAGCAGCTAGAACTGGGGCCAACGTCCTGACTTTC
CASSLAARTGANVLTF
>TRBV7-2|TRBJ2-2|NA|NA
TGTGCCAGCAGCTGGGGGAACACCGGGGAGCTGTTTTTT
CASSWGNTGELFF
>TRBV9|TRBJ2-5|NA|NA
TGTGCCAGCAGCGTAGATCCCCCCGGGGGGACCCAGTACTTC
CASSVDPPGGTQYF
>TRBV6-1|TRBJ1-1|NA|NA
TGTGCCAGCACCTACAGGGATAACACTGAAGCTTTCTTT
CASTYRDNTEAFF
>TRBV18|TRBJ1-2|NA|few
TGTGCCAGCTCACCACAGGGTATCGGCGATGGCTACACCTTC
CASSPQGIGDGYTF
>TRBV2|TRBJ1-1|TRBD1|NA
TGTGCCAGCAGTGTCCCTGGGCGGAAGGGGGCAAGTACTGAAGCTTTCTTT
CASSVPGRKGASTEAFF
>TRBV29-1|TRBJ2-1|TRBD1|NA
TGCAGCGTTGAATCCAGGGGGCGCAACAATGAGCAGTTCTTC
CSVESRGRNNEQFF
>TRBV4-1|TRBJ2-2|TRBD2|NA
TGCGCCAGCAGCCCTATAGCGGGACCGGCCCCCGGGGAGCTGTTTTTT
CASSPIAGPAPGELFF
>TRBV7-6|TRBJ2-5|TRBD1|NA
TGTGCCAGCAGCTTTCTTTTCGGGACAGGGCCTCAAGAGACCCAGTACTTC
CASSFLFGTGPQETQYF
>TRBV10-3|TRBJ1-1|NA|NA
TGTGCCATCACAAATATTGGCGGAACTAATGAAGCTTTCTTT
CAITNIGGTNEAFF
>TRBV18|TRBJ2-1|NA|NA
TGTGCCAGCTCACCAGGGCAGGGCTTTAATGAGCAGTTCTTC
CASSPGQGFNEQFF
>TRBV4-3|TRBJ2-1|NA|once
TGCGCCAGCAGCCAAGATGGGGAAGCTTGGGGTGAGCAGTTCTTC
CASSQDGEAWGEQFF
>TRBV4-1|TRBJ1-3|TRBD1|NA
TGCGCCAGCAGCCAAGGCCCAGAGACAGGGGCAATGTCCGGAAACACCATATATTTT
CASSQGPETGAMSGNTIYF
>TRBV21-1|TRBJ2-7|NA|NA
TGTGCCAGCGGGGGGACACCACACTCATACTACGAGCAGTACTTC
CASGGTPHSYYEQYF
>TRBV2|TRBJ1-5|NA|few
TGTGCCAGCAGTGAAGGGACGGGTCAGCCCCAGCATTTT
CASSEGTGQPQHF
>TRBV18|TRBJ1-5|TRBD1|NA
TGTGCCAGCTCACCAGTACAGGGGCTTAATCAGCCCCAGCATTTT
CASSPVQGLNQPQHF
>TRBV11-2|TRBJ2-7|TRBD1|NA
TGTGCCAGCAGCAACGGACAGGGGGCTGCGCAGTACTTC
CASSNGQGAAQYF
>TRBV30|TRBJ2-3|NA|NA
TGTGCCTGGAGCCAGTTCCTCACAGATATGCAGTATTTT
CAWSQFLTDMQYF
>TRBV7-6|TRBJ1-1|NA|NA
TGTGCCAGCAGCTTAGGAGGGGCGAGCACTGAAGCTTTCTTT
CASSLGGASTEAFF
>TRBV5-3|TRBJ1-1|NA|NA
TGTGCCAGAAGCGTAGCCGGGACACCGAACACTGAAGCTTTCTTT
CARSVAGTPNTEAFF
>TRBV4-1|TRBJ1-1|NA|few
TGCGCCAGCAGCCAAACCACAGGGCCCAACACTGAAGCTTTCTTT
CASSQTTGPNTEAFF
>TRBV29-1|TRBJ2-3|TRBD2|once
TGCAGCGCCAAAGGGACTACTACCACAGATACGCAGTATTTT
CSAKGTTTTDTQYF
>TRBV19|TRBJ2-1|TRBD2|NA
TGTGCCAGTAGCAATCCATCACTAGCGGGGGGCGATGAGCAGTTCTTC
CASSNPSLAGGDEQFF
>TRBV7-9|TRBJ2-7|TRBD1|NA
TGTGCCAGCAGCCCGTCTGAGGGGACAGGGGTAGCCTACGAGCAGTACTTC
CASSPSEGTGVAYEQYF
>TRBV18|TRBJ1-5|NA|few
TGTGCCAGCTCACCAGCGTGGGGTAGCAATCAGCCCCAGCATTTT
CASSPAWGSNQPQHF
>TRBV11-2|TRBJ2-3|NA|NA
TGTGCCAGCAGCCCCCTCGGTTTTGCTAGCACAGATACGCAGTATTTT
CASSPLGFASTDTQYF
>TRBV7-6|TRBJ2-7|TRBD2|NA
TGTGCCAGCAGCTTAGGGACCGGGACTAGCGGGAGAGGGGGTACCTACGAGCAGTACTTC
CASSLGTGTSGRGGTYEQYF
>TRBV20-1|TRBJ1-2|NA|NA
TGCAGTGCCACAGGATCTCGGGGCTACACCTTC
CSATGSRGYTF
>TRBV4-1|TRBJ2-1|NA|NA
TGCGCCAGCAGCCAGGCCGGGGGACGATCCTACAATGAGCAGTTCTTC
CASSQAGGRSYNEQFF
>TRBV2|TRBJ2-4|NA|NA
TGTGCCAGCAGTGAGAATGCAGGCGGGCGAAACATTCAGTACTTC
CASSENAGGRNIQYF
>TRBV18|TRBJ2-5|NA|once
TGTGCCAGCTCACCTAGACGCGAGACCCAGTACTTC
CASSPRRETQYF
>TRBV7-9|TRBJ2-5|TRBD2|NA
TGTGCCAGCAGCTTAAATCTCCGACTAGCGGGAGTAGGAGAGACCCAGTACTTC
CASSLNLRLAGVGETQYF
>TRBV27|TRBJ1-1|NA|once
TGTGCCAGCAGTTTGCGCGGGGGAGACACTGAAGCTTTCTTT
CASSLRGGDTEAFF
>TRBV5-4|TRBJ1-2|NA|NA
TGTGCCAGCAGCTTAGGTCCCGACTATGGCTACACCTTC
CASSLGPDYGYTF